This record looks at one TCR beta chain sequence and its context. What it binds is unknown. This table comes from immunoSEQ multiplex PCR, and its TCRdb copy is limited to in-frame clones, with some not included. The repertoire holds more than 1.2 million clones, with 97% to 99% as singletons. This specimen belongs to a study of shared clonotypes between healthy human individuals. The wider study: For every donor, three CD4 naive, three CD4 memory, two CD8 naive and one CD8 memory plates were used. Study findings and constraints: Richness estimates generally favored naive over memory subsets.

CD4+ cells were split into CD45RA+ naive and CD45RA-negative memory subsets. From germline, CDR1 is LNHDA and CDR2 SQIVND (reference sequence). This CDR3 is built from 15 residues. Trimming removed 7 bases from V and 1 base from J, with 14 bases in between. The TCR was taken from a man aged 25-40 years in good health. Sequenced input: naive CD4+ T cells sorted from blood. Subset meaning: CD45RA+ positively selected. The chain couples TRBV19 to TRBJ1-5; no clear D gene. The CDR3: CASNVPGGSNQPQHF. The DNA for the CDR3 is TGTGCCAGTAATGTTCCGGGCGGAAGCAATCAGCCCCAGCATTTT.